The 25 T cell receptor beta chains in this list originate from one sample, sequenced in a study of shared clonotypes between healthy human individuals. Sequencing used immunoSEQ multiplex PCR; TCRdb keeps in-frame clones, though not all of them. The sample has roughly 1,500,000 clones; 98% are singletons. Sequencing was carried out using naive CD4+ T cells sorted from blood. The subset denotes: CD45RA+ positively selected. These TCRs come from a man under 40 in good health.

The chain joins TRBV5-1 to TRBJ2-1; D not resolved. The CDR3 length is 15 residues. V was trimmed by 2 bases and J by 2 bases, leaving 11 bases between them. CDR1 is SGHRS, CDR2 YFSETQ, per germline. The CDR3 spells CASSFSTAAYNEQFF. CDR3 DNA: TGCGCCAGCAGCTTCTCTACAGCAGCCTACAATGAGCAGTTCTTC.

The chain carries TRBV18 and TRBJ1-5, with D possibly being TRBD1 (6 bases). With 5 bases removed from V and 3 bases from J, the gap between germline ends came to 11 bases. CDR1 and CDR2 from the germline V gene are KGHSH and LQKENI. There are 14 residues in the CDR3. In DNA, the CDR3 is TGTGCCAGCTCAACGAGACAGGACAATCAGCCCCAGCATTTT. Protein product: CASSTRQDNQPQHF.

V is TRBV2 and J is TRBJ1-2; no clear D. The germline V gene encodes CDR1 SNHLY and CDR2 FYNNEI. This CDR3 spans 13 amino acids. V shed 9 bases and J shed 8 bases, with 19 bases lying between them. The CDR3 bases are TGTGCCAGTCATTATGACCCGACGAGAGGCTACACCTTC. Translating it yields CASHYDPTRGYTF. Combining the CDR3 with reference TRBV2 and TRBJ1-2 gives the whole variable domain EPEVTQTPSHQVTQMGQEVILRCVPISNHLYFYWYRQILGQKVEFLVSFYNNEISEKSEIFDDQFSVERPDGSNFTLKIRSTKLEDSAMYFCASHYDPTRGYTFGSGTRLTVV.

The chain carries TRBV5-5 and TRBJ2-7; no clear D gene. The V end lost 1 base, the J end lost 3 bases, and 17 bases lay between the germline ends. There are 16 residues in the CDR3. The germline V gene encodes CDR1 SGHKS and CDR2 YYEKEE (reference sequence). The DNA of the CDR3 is TGTGCCAGCAGCTTGCCCTCCCTCGGTTGGGGCTACGAGCAGTACTTC. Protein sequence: CASSLPSLGWGYEQYF.

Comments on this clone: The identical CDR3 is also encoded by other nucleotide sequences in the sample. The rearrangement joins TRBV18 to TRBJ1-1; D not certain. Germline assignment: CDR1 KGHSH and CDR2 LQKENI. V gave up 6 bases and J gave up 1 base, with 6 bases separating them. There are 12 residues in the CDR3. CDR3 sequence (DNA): TGTGCCAGCTCCCTAGGGAACACTGAAGCTTTCTTT. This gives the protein CASSLGNTEAFF.

The DNA of the CDR3 is TGTGCCAGCAGGCCTAGCGGGAGGGTTTCCAGTGAGCAGTTCTTC. It translates to CASRPSGRVSSEQFF. The V and J genes are TRBV27 and TRBJ2-1; 12 bases line up with TRBD2. V lost 6 bases and J lost 9; bases outside the gene matches: 9. This CDR3 region has 15 residues. Germline V gene sequence: CDR1 MNHEY, CDR2 SMNVEV (reference sequence).

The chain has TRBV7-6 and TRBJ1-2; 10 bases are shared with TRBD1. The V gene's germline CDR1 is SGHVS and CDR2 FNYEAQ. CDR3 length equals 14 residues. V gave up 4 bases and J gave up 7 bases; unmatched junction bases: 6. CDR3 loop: CASSSTGGEVGYTF. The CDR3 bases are TGTGCCAGCAGCTCGACAGGGGGCGAGGTTGGCTACACCTTC.

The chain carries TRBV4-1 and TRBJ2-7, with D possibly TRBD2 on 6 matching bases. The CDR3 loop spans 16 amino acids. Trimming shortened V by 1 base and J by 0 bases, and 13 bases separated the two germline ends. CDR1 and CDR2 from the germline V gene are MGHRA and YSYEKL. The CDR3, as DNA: TGCGCCAGCAGCCAAGGCTCCCAAGCGGGCTCCTACGAGCAGTACTTC. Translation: CASSQGSQAGSYEQYF.

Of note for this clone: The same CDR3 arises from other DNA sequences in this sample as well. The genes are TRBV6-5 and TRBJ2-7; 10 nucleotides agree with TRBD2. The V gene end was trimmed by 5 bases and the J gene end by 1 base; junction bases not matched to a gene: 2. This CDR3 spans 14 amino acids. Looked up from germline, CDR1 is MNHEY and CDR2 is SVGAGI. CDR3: CASSLAGVSYEQYF. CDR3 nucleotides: TGTGCCAGCAGTCTAGCGGGAGTTTCCTACGAGCAGTACTTC.

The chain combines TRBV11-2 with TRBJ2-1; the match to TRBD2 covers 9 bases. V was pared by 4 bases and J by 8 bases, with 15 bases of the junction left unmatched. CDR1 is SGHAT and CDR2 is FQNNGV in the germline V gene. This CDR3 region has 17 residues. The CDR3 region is CASSSSWGSGRRDEQFF. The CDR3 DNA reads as TGTGCCAGCAGCTCCAGTTGGGGTAGCGGGAGACGGGATGAGCAGTTCTTC.

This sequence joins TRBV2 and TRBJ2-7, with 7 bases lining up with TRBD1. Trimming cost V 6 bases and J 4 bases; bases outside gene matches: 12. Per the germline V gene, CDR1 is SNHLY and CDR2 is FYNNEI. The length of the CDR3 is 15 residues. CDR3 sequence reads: CASSREGAAGYEQYF. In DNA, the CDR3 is TGTGCCAGCAGCCGTGAGGGGGCGGCAGGATACGAGCAGTACTTC.

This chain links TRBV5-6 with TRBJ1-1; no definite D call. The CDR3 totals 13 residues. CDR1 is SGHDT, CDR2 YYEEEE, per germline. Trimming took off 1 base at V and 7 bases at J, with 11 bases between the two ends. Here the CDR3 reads CASSLRLNREAFF. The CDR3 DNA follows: TGTGCCAGCAGCTTGAGGCTGAACCGTGAAGCTTTCTTT.

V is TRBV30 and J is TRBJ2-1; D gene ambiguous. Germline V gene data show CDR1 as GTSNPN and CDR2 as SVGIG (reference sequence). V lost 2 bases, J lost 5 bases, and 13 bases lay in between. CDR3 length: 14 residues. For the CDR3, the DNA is TGTGCCTGGAGTAAACGGGTTCGGGACAATGAGCAGTTCTTC. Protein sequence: CAWSKRVRDNEQFF.

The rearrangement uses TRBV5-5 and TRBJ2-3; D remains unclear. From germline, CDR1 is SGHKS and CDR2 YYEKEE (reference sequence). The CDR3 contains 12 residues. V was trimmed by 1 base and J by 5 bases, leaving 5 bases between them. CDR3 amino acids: CASSLILDTQYF. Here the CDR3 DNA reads TGTGCCAGCAGCTTGATCTTAGATACGCAGTATTTT.

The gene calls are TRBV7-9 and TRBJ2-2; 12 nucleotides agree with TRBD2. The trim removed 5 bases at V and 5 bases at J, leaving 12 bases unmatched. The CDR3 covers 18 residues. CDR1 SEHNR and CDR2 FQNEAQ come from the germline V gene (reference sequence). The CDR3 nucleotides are TGTGCCAGCAGCCTCATTCTAGCGGGAGGGCCGAGGACCGGGGAGCTGTTTTTT. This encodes CASSLILAGGPRTGELFF.

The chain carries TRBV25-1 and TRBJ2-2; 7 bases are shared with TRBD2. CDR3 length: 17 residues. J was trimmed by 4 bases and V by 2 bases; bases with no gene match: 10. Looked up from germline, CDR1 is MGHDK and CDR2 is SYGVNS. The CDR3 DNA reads TGTGCCAGCAGTGAAGATTGCGGGGGTAACGGCACCGGGGAGCTGTTTTTT. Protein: CASSEDCGGNGTGELFF.

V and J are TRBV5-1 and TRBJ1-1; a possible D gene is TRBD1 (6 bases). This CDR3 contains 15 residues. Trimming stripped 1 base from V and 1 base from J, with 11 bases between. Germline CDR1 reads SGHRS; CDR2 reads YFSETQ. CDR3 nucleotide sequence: TGCGCCAGCAGCTTGCTGGGGGCGAGGAACACTGAAGCTTTCTTT. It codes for CASSLLGARNTEAFF.

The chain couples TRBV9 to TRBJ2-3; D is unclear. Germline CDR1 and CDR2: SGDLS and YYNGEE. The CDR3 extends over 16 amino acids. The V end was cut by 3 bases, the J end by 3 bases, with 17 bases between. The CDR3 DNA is TGTGCCAGCAGCGCCCTGGCAGCGTTTTCTACAGATACGCAGTATTTT. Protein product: CASSALAAFSTDTQYF.

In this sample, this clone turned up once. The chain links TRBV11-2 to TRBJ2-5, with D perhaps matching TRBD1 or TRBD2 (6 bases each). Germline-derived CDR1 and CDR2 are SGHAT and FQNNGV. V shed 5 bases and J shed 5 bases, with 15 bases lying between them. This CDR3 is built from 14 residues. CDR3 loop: CASSTPRGRETQYF. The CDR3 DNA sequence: TGTGCCAGCAGCACTCCACGGGGGCGGGAGACCCAGTACTTC.

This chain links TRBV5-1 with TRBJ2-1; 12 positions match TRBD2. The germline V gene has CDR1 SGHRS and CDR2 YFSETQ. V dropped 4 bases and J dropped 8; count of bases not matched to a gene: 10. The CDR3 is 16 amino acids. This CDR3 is CASSRTPGLAGDEQFF. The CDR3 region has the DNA TGCGCCAGCAGCCGGACACCGGGACTAGCGGGCGATGAGCAGTTCTTC.

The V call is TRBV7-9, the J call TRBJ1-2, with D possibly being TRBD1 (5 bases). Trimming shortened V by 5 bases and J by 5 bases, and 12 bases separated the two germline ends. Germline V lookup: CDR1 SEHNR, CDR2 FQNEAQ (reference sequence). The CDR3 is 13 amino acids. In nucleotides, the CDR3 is TGTGCCAGCAGCCGCGATACAGGATATGGCTACACCTTC. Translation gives CASSRDTGYGYTF. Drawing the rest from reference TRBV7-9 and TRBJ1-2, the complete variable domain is DTGVSQNPRHKITKRGQNVTFRCDPISEHNRLYWYRQTLGQGPEFLTYFQNEAQLEKSRLLSDRFSAERPKGSFSTLEIQRTEQGDSAMYLCASSRDTGYGYTFGSGTRLTVV.

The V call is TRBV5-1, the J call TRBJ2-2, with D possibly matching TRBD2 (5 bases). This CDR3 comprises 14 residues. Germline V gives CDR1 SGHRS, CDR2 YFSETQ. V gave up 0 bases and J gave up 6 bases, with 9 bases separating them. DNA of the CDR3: TGCGCCAGCAGCTTGGATGCTAGCTCCGGGGAGCTGTTTTTT. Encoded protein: CASSLDASSGELFF.

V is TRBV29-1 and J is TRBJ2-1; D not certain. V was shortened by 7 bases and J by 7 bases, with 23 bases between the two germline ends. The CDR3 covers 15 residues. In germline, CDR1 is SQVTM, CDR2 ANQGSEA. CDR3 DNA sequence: TGCAGCGCTATCCCCTCTGGAAAGTCGAGAAATGAGCAGTTCTTC. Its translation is CSAIPSGKSRNEQFF.

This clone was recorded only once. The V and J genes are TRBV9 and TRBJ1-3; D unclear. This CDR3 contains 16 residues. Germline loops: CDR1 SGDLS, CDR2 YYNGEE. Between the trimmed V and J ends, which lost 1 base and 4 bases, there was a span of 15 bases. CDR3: CASSVSVGFDGNTIYF. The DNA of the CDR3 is TGTGCCAGCAGCGTATCTGTAGGATTCGACGGAAACACCATATATTTT.

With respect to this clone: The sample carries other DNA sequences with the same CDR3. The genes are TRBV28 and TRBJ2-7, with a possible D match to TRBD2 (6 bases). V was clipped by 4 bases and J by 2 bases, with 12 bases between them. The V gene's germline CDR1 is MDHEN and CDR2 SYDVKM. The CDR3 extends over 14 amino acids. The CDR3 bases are TGTGCCAGCAGTTATGGAGGGCCCCCCTACGAGCAGTACTTC. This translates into CASSYGGPPYEQYF.